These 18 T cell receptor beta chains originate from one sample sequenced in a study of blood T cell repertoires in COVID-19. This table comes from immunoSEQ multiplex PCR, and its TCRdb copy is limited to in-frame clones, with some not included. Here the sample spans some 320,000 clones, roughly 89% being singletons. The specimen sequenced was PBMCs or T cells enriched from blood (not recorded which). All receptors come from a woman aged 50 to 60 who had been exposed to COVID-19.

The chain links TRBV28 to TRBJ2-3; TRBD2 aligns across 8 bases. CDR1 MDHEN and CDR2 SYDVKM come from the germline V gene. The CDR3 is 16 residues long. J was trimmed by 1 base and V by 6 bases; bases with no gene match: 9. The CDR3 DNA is TGTGCCAGCAGCGGGGGATCGCGGGGGGGCACAGATACGCAGTATTTT. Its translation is CASSGGSRGGTDTQYF.

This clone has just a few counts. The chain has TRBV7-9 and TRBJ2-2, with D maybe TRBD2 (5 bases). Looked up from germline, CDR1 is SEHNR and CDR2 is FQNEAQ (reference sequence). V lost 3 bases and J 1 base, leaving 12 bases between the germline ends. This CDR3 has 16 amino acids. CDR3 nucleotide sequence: TGTGCCAGCAGCTTTACGGGGAGTGAGAACACCGGGGAGCTGTTTTTT. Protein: CASSFTGSENTGELFF. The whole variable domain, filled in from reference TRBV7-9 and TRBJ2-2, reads DTGVSQNPRHKITKRGQNVTFRCDPISEHNRLYWYRQTLGQGPEFLTYFQNEAQLEKSRLLSDRFSAERPKGSFSTLEIQRTEQGDSAMYLCASSFTGSENTGELFFGEGSRLTVL.

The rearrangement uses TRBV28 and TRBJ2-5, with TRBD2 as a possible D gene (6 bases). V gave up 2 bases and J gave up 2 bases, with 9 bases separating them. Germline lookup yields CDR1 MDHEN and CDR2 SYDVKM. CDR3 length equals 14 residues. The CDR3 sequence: CASSLGRSQETQYF. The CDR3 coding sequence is TGTGCCAGCAGTTTAGGGAGGTCTCAAGAGACCCAGTACTTC.

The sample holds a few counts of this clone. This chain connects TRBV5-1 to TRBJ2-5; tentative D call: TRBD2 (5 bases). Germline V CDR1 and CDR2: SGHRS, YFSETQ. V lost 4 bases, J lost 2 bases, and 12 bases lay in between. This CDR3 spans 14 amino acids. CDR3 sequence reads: CASSMDGGQETQYF. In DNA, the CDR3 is TGCGCCAGCAGCATGGACGGAGGACAAGAGACCCAGTACTTC.

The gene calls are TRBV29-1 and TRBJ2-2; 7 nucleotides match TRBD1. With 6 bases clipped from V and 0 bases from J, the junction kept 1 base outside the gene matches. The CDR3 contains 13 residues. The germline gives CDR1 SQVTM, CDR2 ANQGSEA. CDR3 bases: TGCAGCGTGGGGACAGCGAACACCGGGGAGCTGTTTTTT. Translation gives CSVGTANTGELFF.

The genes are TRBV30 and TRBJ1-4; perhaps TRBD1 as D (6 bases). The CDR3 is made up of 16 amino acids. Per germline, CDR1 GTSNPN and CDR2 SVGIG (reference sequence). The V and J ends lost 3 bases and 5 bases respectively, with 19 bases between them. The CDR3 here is CAWSAPYRAWNEKLFF. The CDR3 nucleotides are TGTGCCTGGAGCGCCCCTTACAGGGCCTGGAATGAAAAACTGTTTTTT.

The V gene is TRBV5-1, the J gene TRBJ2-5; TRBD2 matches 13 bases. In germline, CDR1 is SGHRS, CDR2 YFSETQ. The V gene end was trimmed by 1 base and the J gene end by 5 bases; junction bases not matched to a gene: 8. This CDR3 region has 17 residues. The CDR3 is CASSLTTSGGARETQYF. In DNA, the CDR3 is TGCGCCAGCAGCTTGACTACTAGCGGGGGGGCCCGGGAGACCCAGTACTTC.

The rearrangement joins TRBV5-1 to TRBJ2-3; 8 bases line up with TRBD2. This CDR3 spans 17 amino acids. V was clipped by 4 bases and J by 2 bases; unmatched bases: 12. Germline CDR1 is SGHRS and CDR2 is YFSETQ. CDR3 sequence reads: CASSNSGGGPNTDTQYF. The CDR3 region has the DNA TGCGCCAGCAGCAACTCGGGCGGGGGGCCAAACACAGATACGCAGTATTTT.

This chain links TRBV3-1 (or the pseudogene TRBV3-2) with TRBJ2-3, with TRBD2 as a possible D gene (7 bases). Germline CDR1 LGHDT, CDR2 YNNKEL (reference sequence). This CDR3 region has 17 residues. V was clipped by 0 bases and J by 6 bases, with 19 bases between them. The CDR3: CASSQDGRGARGDTQYF. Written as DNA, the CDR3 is TGTGCCAGCAGCCAAGACGGCCGGGGGGCACGGGGTGATACGCAGTATTTT.

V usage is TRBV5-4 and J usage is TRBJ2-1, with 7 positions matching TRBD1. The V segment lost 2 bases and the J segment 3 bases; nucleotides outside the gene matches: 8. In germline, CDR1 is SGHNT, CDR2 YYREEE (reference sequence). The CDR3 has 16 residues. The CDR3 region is CASSLKTGTFYNEQFF. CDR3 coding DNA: TGTGCCAGCAGCTTAAAGACAGGGACCTTCTACAATGAGCAGTTCTTC.

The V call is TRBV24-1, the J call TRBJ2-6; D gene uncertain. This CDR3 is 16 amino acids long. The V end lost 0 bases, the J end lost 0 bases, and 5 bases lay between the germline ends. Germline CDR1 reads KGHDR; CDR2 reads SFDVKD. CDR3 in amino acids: CATSDLPVSGANVLTF. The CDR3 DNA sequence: TGTGCCACCAGTGATTTGCCGGTCTCTGGGGCCAACGTCCTGACTTTC.

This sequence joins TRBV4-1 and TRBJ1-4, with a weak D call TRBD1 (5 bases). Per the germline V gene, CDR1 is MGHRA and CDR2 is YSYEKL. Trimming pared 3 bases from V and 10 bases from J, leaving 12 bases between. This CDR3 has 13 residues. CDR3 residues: CASSQRLQGKLFF. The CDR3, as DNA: TGCGCCAGCAGCCAGAGATTGCAGGGAAAACTGTTTTTT.

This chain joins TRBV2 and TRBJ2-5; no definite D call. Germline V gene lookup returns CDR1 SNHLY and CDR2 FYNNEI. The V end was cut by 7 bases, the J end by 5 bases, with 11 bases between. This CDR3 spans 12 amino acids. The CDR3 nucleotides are TGTGCCAGCACGGGTTATGTGGAGACCCAGTACTTC. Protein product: CASTGYVETQYF.

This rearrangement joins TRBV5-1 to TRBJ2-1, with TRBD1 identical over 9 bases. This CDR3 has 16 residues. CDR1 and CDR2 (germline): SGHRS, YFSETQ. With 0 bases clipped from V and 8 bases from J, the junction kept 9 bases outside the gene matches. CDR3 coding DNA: TGCGCCAGCAGCTTGGGGGACAGGGTTCGTATCGATGAGCAGTTCTTC. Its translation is CASSLGDRVRIDEQFF.

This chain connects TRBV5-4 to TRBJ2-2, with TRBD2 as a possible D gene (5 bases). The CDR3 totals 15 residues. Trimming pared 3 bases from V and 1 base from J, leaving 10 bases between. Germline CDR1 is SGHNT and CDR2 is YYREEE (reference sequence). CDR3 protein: CASSYGELNTGELFF. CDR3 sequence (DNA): TGTGCCAGCAGCTACGGGGAGCTGAACACCGGGGAGCTGTTTTTT.

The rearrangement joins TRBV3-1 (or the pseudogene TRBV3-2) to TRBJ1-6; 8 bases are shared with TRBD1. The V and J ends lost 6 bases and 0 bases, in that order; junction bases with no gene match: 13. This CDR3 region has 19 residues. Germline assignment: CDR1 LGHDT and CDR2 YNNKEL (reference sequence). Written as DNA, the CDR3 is TGTGCCAGCAGGCTACAGGGGGGGAAGGTCGGCTCCTATAATTCACCCCTCCACTTT. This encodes CASRLQGGKVGSYNSPLHF.

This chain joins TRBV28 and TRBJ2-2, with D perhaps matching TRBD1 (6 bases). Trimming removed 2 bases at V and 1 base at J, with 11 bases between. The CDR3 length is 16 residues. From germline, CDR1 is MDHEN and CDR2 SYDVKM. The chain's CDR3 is CASSLPPGVNTGELFF. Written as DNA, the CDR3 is TGTGCCAGCAGTTTACCTCCAGGGGTGAACACCGGGGAGCTGTTTTTT.

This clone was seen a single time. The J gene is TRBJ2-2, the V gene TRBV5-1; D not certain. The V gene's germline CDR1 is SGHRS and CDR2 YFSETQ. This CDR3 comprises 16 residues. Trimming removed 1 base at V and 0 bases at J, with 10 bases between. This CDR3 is CASSLPHPANTGELFF. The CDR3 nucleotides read TGCGCCAGCAGCTTGCCTCACCCAGCGAACACCGGGGAGCTGTTTTTT.